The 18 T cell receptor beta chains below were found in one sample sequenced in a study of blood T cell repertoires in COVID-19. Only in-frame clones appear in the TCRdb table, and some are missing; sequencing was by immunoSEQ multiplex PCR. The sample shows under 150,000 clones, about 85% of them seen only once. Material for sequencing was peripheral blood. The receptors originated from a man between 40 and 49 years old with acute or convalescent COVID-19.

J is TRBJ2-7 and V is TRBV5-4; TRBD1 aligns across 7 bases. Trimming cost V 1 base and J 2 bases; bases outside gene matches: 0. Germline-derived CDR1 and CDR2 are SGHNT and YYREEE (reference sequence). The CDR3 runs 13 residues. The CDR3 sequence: CASSLTGAYEQYF. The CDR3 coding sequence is TGTGCCAGCAGCTTGACAGGGGCCTACGAGCAGTACTTC.

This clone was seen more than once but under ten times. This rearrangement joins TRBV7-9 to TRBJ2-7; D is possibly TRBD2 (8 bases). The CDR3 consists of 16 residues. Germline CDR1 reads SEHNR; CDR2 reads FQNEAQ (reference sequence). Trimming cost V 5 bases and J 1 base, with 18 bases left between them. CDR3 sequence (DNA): TGTGCCAGCAGCCAGGGGGATAGCGGGGCGTCCTACGAGCAGTACTTC. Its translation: CASSQGDSGASYEQYF.

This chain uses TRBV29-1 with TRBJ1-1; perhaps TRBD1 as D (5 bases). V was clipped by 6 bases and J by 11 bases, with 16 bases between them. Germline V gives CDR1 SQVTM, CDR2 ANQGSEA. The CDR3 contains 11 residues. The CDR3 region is CSVDPQGRAFF. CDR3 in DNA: TGCAGCGTCGACCCCCAGGGAAGGGCTTTCTTT.

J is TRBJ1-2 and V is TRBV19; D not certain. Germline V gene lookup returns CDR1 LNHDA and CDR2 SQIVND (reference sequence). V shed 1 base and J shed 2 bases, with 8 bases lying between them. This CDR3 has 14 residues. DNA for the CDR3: TGTGCCAGTAGTATAGGCTCTCTAAACTATGGCTACACCTTC. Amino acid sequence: CASSIGSLNYGYTF. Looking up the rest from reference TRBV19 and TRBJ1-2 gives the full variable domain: DGGITQSPKYLFRKEGQNVTLSCEQNLNHDAMYWYRQDPGQGLRLIYYSQIVNDFQKGDIAEGYSVSREKKESFPLTVTSAQKNPTAFYLCASSIGSLNYGYTFGSGTRLTVV.

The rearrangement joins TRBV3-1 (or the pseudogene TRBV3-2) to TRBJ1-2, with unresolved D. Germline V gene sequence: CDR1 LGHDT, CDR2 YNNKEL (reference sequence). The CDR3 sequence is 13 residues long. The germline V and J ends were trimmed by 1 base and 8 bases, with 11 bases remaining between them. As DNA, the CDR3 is TGTGCCAGCAGCCAAGTCACCACGGAGGGCTACACCTTC. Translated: CASSQVTTEGYTF.

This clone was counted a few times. CDR3 in DNA: TGTGCCAGCAGCCCCAGCCCCGGGACTACGGGCACAGATACGCAGTATTTT. This encodes CASSPSPGTTGTDTQYF. J is TRBJ2-3 and V is TRBV7-3; 7 nucleotides agree with TRBD2. Trimming took 5 bases from V and 1 from J; bases not matched to a gene: 12. CDR1 and CDR2 from the germline V gene are SGHTA and FQGTGA. The CDR3 loop spans 17 amino acids.

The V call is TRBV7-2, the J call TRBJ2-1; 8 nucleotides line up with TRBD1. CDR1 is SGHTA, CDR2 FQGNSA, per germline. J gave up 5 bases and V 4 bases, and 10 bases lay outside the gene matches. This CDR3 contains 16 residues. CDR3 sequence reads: CASSSRTGWNNNEQFF. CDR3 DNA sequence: TGTGCCAGCAGCTCTAGGACAGGGTGGAATAACAATGAGCAGTTCTTC.

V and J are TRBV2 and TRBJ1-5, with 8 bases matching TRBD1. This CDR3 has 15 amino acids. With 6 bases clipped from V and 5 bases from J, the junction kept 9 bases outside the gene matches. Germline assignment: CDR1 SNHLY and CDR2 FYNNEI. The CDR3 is CASRVAGGADQPQHF. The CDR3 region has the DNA TGTGCCAGCAGGGTTGCAGGGGGCGCGGATCAGCCCCAGCATTTT.

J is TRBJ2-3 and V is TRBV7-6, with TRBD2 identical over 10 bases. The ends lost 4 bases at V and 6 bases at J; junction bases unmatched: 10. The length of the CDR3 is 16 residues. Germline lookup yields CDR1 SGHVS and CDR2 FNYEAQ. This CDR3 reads CASSSIAGGTFDTQYF. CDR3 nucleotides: TGTGCCAGCAGCTCCATAGCGGGGGGTACCTTTGATACGCAGTATTTT.

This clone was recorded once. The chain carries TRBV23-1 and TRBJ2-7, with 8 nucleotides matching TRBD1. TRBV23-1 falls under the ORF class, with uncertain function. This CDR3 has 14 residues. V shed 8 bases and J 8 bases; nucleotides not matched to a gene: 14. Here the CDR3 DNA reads TGCGCCAGCCCTCCGAGTCCAGGGGGCGTCAAGCAGTACTTC. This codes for CASPPSPGGVKQYF.

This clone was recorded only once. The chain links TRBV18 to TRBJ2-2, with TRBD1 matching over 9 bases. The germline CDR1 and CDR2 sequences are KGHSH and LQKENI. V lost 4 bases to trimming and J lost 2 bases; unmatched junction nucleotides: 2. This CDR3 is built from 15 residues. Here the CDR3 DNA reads TGTGCCAGCTCACGAACAGGGGGCAACACCGGGGAGCTGTTTTTT. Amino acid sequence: CASSRTGGNTGELFF.

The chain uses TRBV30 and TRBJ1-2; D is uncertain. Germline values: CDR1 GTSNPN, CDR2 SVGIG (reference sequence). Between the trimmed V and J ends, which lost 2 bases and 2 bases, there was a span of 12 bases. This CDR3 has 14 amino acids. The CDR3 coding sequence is TGTGCCTGGAGTACCACACCGAGGAACTATGGCTACACCTTC. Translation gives CAWSTTPRNYGYTF.

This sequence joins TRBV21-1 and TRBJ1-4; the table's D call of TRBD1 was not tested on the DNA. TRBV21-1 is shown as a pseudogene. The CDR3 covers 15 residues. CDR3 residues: CASSGGTGANEKLFF. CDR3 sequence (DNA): TGTGCCAGCAGCGGGGGGACAGGGGCCAATGAAAAACTGTTTTTT.

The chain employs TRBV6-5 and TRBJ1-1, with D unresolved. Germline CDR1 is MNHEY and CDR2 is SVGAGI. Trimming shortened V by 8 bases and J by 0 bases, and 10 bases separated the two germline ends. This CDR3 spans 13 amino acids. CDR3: CASRGRLNTEAFF. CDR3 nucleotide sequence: TGTGCCAGCCGCGGGAGATTGAACACTGAAGCTTTCTTT.

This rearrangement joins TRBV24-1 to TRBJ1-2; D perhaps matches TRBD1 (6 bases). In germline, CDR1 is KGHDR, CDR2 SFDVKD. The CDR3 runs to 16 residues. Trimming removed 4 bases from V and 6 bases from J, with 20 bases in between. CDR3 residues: CATSDYPDRNGDGYTF. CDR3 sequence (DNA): TGTGCCACCAGTGACTACCCCGACAGGAACGGTGATGGCTACACCTTC.

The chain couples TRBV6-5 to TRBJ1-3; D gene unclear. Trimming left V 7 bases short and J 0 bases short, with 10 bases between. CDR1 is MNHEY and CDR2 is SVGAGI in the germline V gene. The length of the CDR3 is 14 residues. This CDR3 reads CASTPRDSGNTIYF. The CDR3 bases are TGTGCCAGCACCCCGCGGGACTCTGGAAACACCATATATTTT.

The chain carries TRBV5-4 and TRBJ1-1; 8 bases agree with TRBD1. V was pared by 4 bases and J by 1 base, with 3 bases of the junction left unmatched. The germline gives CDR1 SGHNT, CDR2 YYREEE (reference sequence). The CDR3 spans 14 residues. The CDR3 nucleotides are TGTGCCAGCAGCCCGGACAGGGAGAACACTGAAGCTTTCTTT. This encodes CASSPDRENTEAFF.

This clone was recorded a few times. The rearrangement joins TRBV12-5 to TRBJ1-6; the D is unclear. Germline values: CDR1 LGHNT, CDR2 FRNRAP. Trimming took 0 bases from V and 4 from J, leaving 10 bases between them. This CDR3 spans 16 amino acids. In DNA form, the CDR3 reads TGTGCTAGTGGTTTGGTACGAGGTGGATATAATTCACCCCTCCACTTT. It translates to CASGLVRGGYNSPLHF.